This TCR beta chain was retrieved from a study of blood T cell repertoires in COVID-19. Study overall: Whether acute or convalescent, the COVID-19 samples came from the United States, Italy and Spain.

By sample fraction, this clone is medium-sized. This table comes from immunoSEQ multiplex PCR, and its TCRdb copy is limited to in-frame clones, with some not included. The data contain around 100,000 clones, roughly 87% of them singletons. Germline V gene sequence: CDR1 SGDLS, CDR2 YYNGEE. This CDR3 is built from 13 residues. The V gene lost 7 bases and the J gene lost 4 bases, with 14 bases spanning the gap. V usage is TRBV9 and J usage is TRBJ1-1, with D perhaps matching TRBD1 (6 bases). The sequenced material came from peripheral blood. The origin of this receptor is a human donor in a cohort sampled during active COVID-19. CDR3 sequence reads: CASAEGVRTEAFF. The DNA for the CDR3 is TGTGCCAGCGCTGAGGGGGTTCGCACTGAAGCTTTCTTT.